This T cell receptor (beta chain) comes out of a study of OX40 agonist ivuxolimab in advanced cancers. Only in-frame clones appear in the TCRdb table, and some are missing; sequencing was by immunoSEQ multiplex PCR. The table lists 60,000 or so clones, around 92% of them singletons, with roughly 21% in the top ten. The CDR3 totals 14 residues. Germline loops: CDR1 SNHLY, CDR2 FYNNEI. V was cut by 3 bases and J by 0 bases, with 6 bases left in between. The sequence came from an adult with an advanced solid tumor such as melanoma, head and neck, liver or kidney cancer. The sequencing used CD4+ or CD8+ T cells sorted from blood, collected in a trial of the OX40 agonist ivuxolimab. The rearrangement links TRBV2 to TRBJ2-1; D remains unclear. The CDR3, as DNA: TGTGCCAGCAGTGACTGGAGCTCCTACAATGAGCAGTTCTTC. Translated: CASSDWSSYNEQFF.